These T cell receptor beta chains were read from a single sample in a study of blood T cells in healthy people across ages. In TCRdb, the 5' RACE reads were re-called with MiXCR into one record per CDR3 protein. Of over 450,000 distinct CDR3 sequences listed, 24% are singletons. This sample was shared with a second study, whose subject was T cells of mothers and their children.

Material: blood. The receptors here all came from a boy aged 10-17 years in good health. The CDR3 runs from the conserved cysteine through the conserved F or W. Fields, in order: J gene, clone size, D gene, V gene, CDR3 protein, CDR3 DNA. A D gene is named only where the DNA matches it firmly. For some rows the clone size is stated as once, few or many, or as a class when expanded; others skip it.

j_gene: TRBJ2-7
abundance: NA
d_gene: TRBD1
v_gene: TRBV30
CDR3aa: CAWRGTGGYEQYF
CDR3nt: TGTGCCTGGAGGGGGACAGGGGGCTACGAGCAGTACTTC

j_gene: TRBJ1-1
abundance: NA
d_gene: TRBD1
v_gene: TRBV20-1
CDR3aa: CSAAGTANTEAFF
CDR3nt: TGCAGTGCCGCCGGGACAGCGAACACTGAAGCTTTCTTT

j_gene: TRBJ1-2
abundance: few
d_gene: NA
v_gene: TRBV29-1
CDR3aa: CSVGGDGGYTF
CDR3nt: TGCAGCGTTGGCGGAGACGGCGGCTACACCTTC

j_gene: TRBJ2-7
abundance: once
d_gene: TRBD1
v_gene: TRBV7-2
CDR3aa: CASSLVMGTGFHEQYF
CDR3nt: TGTGCCAGCAGCTTAGTGATGGGGACAGGGTTCCACGAGCAGTACTTC

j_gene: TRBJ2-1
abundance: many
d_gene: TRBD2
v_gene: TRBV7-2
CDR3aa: CASSLAGGDNEQFF
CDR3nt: TGTGCCAGCAGCTTAGCGGGGGGGGACAATGAGCAGTTCTTC

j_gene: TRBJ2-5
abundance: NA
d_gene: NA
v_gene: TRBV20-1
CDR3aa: CSATKEEGTRETQYF
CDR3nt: TGCAGTGCAACCAAAGAGGAAGGGACGCGAGAGACCCAGTACTTC

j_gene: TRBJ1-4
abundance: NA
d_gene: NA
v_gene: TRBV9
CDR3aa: CASSVEGWLTNEKLFF
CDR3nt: TGTGCCAGCAGCGTAGAGGGGTGGTTGACTAATGAAAAACTGTTTTTT

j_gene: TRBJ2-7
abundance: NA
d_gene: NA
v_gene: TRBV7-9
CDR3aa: CASSLRDNSYEQYF
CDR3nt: TGTGCCAGCAGCTTACGGGACAACAGCTACGAGCAGTACTTC

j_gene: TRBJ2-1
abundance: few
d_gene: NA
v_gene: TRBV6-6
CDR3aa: CASSYGQGVYNEQFF
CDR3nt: TGTGCCAGCAGTTACGGGCAGGGTGTCTACAATGAGCAGTTCTTC

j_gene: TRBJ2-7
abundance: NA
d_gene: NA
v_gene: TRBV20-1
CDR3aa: CSARATGIYEQYF
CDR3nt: TGCAGTGCTAGAGCGACGGGGATCTACGAGCAGTACTTC

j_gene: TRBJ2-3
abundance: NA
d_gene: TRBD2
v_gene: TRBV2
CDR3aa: CATKRDTDTQYF
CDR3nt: TGTGCCACCAAGCGGGACACAGATACGCAGTATTTT

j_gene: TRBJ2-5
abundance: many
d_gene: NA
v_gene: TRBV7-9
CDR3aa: CASSSVIFQETQYF
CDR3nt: TGTGCCAGCAGCTCTGTCATTTTCCAAGAGACCCAGTACTTC

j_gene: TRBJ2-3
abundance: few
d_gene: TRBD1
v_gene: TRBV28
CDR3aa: CASSPQHGTGYATQYF
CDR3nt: TGTGCCAGCAGTCCACAACACGGGACAGGGTATGCTACGCAGTATTTT

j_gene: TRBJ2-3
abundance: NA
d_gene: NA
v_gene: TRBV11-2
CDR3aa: CASSFSEGRTDTQYF
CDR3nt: TGTGCCAGCAGCTTCTCGGAGGGCCGGACAGATACGCAGTATTTT

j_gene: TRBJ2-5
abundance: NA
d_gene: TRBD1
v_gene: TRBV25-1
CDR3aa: CASSEPGQGETQYF
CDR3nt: TGTGCCAGCAGTGAACCGGGACAGGGGGAGACCCAGTACTTC

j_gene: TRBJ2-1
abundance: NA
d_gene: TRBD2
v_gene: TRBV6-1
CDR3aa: CASIRPSGGGYNEQFF
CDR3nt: TGTGCCAGCATCCGACCTAGCGGGGGGGGATACAATGAGCAGTTCTTC

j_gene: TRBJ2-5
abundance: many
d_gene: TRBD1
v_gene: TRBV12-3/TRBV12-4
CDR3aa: CASSLRQGAETQYF
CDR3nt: TGTGCCAGCAGTTTAAGACAGGGGGCTGAGACCCAGTACTTC

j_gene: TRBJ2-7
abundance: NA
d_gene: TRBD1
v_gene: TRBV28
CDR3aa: CASSTDRGFYEQYF
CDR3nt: TGTGCCAGCAGTACGGACAGGGGGTTCTACGAGCAGTACTTC

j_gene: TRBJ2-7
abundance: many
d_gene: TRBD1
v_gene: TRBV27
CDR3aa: CASSLSGRGPSYEQYF
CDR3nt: TGTGCCAGCAGTTTATCGGGCAGGGGGCCTTCCTACGAGCAGTACTTC

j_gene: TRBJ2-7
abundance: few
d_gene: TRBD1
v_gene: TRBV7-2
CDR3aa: CASSTDGTAYEQYF
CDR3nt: TGTGCCAGCAGCACCGACGGGACAGCCTACGAGCAGTACTTC

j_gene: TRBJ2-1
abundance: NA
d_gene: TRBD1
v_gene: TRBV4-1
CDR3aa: CASSARDGQGQFF
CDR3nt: TGCGCCAGCAGCGCACGGGACGGACAGGGGCAGTTCTTC

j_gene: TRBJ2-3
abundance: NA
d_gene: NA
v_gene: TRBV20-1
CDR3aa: CSRPLADTQYF
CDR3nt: TGCAGTCGACCTTTGGCAGATACGCAGTATTTT

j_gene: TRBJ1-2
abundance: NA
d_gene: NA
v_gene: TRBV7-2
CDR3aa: CASSTHWDTNYGYTF
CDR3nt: TGTGCCAGCAGCACCCACTGGGATACTAACTATGGCTACACCTTC

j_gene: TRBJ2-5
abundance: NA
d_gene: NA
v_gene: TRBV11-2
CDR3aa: CASSPPLGEVETQYF
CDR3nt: TGTGCCAGCAGCCCCCCGCTGGGGGAGGTGGAGACCCAGTACTTC

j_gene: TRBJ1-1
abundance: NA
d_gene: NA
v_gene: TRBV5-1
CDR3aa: CASSLQQGPNTEAFF
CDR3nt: TGCGCCAGCAGCTTGCAACAGGGCCCTAACACTGAAGCTTTCTTT

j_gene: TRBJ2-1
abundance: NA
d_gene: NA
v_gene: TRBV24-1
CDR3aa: CATSGNTGVPNNEQFF
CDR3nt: TGTGCCACCAGTGGTAACACGGGGGTACCCAACAATGAGCAGTTCTTC

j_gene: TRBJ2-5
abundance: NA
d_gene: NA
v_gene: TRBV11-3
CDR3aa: CASSLDGQETQYF
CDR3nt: TGTGCCAGCAGCTTAGACGGCCAAGAGACCCAGTACTTC

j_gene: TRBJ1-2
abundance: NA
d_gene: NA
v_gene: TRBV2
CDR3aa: CASSTGRPYGYTF
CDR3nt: TGTGCCAGCAGTACGGGACGCCCTTATGGCTACACCTTC

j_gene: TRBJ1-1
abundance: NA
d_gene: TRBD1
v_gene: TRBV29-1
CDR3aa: CSVSGTVNTEAFF
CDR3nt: TGCAGCGTTTCCGGGACAGTGAACACTGAAGCTTTCTTT

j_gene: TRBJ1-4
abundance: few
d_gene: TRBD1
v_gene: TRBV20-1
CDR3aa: CSAKQGTTNEKLFF
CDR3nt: TGCAGTGCTAAACAGGGGACAACTAATGAAAAACTGTTTTTT

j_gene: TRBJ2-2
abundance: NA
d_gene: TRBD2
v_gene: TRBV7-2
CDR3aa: CASSLDRLAGGPLGELFF
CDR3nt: TGTGCCAGCAGCTTAGATCGACTAGCGGGAGGGCCACTTGGGGAGCTGTTTTTT

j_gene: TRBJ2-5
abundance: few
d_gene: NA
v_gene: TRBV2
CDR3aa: CASSHHAAAEETQYF
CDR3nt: TGTGCCAGCAGCCACCACGCGGCAGCTGAAGAGACCCAGTACTTC

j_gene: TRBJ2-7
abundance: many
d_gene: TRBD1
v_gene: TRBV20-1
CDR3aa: CSAPDRGAYEQYF
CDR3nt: TGCAGTGCCCCGGACAGGGGGGCCTACGAGCAGTACTTC

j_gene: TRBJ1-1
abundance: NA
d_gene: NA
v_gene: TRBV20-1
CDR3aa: CSAGGSGNRAEAFF
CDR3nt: TGCAGTGCTGGGGGCAGCGGGAATAGGGCTGAAGCTTTCTTT

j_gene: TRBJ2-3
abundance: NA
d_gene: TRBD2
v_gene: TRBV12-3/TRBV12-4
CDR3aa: CVISFRAGETDTQYF
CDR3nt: TGTGTCATCAGTTTTCGAGCGGGAGAGACAGATACGCAGTATTTT

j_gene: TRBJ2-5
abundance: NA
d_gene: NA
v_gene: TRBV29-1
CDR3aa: CSVERGGLRETQYF
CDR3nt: TGCAGCGTTGAGAGGGGTGGGCTGAGGGAGACCCAGTACTTC

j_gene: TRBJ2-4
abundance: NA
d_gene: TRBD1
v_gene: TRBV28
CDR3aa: CASSWPRGQPAKNIQYF
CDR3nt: TGTGCCAGCAGTTGGCCCCGGGGACAGCCAGCCAAAAACATTCAGTACTTC

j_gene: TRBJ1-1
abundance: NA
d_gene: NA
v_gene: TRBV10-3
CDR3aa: CAISGARDGTEAFF
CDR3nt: TGTGCCATCAGTGGCGCAAGGGACGGCACTGAAGCTTTCTTT

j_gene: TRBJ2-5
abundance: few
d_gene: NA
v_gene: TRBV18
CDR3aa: CASSSKGGLGETQYF
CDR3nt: TGTGCCAGCTCATCCAAGGGGGGGCTTGGAGAGACCCAGTACTTC

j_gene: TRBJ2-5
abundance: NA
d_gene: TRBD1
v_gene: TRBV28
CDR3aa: CASSLGSGQQETQYF
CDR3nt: TGTGCCAGCAGTTTGGGCTCGGGACAGCAAGAGACCCAGTACTTC

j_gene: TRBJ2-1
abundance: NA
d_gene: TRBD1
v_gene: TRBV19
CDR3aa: CASGTGGDEQFF
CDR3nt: TGTGCCAGTGGGACAGGGGGCGATGAGCAGTTCTTC